This T cell receptor (beta chain) was sequenced during a study of beta chain features in type 1 diabetes. Overall study findings and caveats: There was a moderate but significant shortening of TCRB CDR3s in all four CD4+ subsets of Type 1 diabetes patients. Cells carrying high TCR expression could end up over-represented when cDNA is sequenced.

About this clone itself: What it recognizes is unknown.

Sequencing targeted expressed TCRB transcripts, as all isolated RNA had been reverse transcribed. This table comes from immunoSEQ multiplex PCR, and its TCRdb copy is limited to in-frame clones, with some not included. The sample yields about 400,000 clones, about 12% seen once. Losses at the gene ends were 4 bases for V and 3 bases for J; bases not matched to a gene: 7. The germline V gene encodes CDR1 MDHEN and CDR2 SYDVKM. The CDR3 runs 16 residues. This clonotype originated in a woman younger than 35 with type 1 diabetes. This chain connects TRBV28 to TRBJ2-2, with 8 bases that match TRBD2. Material: naive CD4+ T cells from blood. Written as DNA, the CDR3 is TGTGCCAGCAGTTGGGGCCGGGGGGGTTACACCGGGGAGCTGTTTTTT. Amino acid sequence: CASSWGRGGYTGELFF.